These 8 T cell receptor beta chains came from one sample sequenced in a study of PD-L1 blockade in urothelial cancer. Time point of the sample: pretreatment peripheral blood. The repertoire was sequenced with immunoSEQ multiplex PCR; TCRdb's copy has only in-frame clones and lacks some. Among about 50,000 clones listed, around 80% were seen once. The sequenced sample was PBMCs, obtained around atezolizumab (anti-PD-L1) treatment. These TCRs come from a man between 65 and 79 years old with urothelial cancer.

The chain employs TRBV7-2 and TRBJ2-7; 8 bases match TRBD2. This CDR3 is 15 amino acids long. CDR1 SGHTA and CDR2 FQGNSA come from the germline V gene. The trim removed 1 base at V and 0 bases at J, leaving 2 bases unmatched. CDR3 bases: TGTGCCAGCAGCTTAGTTAGCGGGAACTCCTACGAGCAGTACTTC. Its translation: CASSLVSGNSYEQYF.

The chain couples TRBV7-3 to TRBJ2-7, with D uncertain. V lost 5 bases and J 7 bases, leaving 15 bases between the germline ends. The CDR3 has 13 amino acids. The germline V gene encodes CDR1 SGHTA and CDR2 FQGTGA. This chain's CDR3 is CASSREQVREQYF. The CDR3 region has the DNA TGTGCCAGCAGCAGAGAGCAGGTCCGTGAGCAGTACTTC.

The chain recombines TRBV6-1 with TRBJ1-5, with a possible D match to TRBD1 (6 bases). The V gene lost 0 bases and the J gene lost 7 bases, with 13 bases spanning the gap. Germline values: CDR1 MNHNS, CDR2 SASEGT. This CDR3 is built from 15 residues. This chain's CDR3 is CASSEALQGSQPQHF. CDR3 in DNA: TGTGCCAGCAGTGAAGCGCTTCAGGGGTCCCAGCCCCAGCATTTT.

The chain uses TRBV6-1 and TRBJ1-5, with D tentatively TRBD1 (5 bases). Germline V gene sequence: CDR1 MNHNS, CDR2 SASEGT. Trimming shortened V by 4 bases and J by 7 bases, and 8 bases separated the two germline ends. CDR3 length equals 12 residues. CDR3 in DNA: TGTGCCAGCAGTGCAGGGATCCAGCCCCAGCATTTT. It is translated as CASSAGIQPQHF.

The CDR3 protein is CASSPGGGQDQSYGYTF. CDR3 sequence (DNA): TGCGCCAGCAGCCCGGGAGGGGGGCAGGACCAAAGTTATGGCTACACCTTC. The J gene is TRBJ1-2, the V gene TRBV5-1, with D possibly matching TRBD1 (6 bases). V lost 4 bases and J 5 bases, leaving 24 bases between the germline ends. The CDR3 sequence is 17 residues long. Per the germline V gene, CDR1 is SGHRS and CDR2 is YFSETQ. Full variable domain (missing parts from reference TRBV5-1 and TRBJ1-2): KAGVTQTPRYLIKTRGQQVTLSCSPISGHRSVSWYQQTPGQGLQFLFEYFSETQRNKGNFPGRFSGRQFSNSRSEMNVSTLELGDSALYLCASSPGGGQDQSYGYTFGSGTRLTVV.

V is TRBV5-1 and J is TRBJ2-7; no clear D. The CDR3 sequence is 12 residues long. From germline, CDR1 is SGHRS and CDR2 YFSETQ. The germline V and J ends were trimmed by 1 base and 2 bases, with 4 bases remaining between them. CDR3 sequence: CASSLPAYEQYF. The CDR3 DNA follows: TGCGCCAGCAGCTTGCCAGCCTACGAGCAGTACTTC.

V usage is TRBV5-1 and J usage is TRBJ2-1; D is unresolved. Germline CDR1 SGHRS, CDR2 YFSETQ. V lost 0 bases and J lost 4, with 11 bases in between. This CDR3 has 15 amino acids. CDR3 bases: TGCGCCAGCAGCTTGGATCCTAGACTTTACAATGAGCAGTTCTTC. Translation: CASSLDPRLYNEQFF.

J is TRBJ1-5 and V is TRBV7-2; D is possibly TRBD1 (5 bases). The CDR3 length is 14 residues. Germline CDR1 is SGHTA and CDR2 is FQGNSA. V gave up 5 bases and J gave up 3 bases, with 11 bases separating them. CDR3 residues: CASSTTVSNQPQHF. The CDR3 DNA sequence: TGTGCCAGCAGCACGACAGTCTCCAATCAGCCCCAGCATTTT.